These 30 T cell receptor beta chains were all obtained from the same sample, sequenced in a study of molecular identifiers for immune sequencing clone quantification. MiXCR, run by TCRdb on the PCR reads, gives a single entry per CDR3 protein. Here the sample spans some 580,000 distinct CDR3 sequences, roughly 27% being singletons. Sequenced: naive CD8+ T cells from blood, with Jurkat cell RNA spiked in. Specified subset: FACS-sorted CD8+CD4-CCR7+CD45RA+ naive T cells. The receptors were sampled from a human donor in good health. Some libraries in this study had Jurkat cell RNA spiked in.

Comments on this clonotype: A much larger clone differs by one base, so this may be a read error. This sequence joins TRBV7-9 and TRBJ1-1; TRBD1 matches 7 bases. The CDR3 is 13 amino acids. The germline V gene encodes CDR1 SEHNR and CDR2 FQNEAQ (reference sequence). The chain's CDR3 is CPSSLGQTGEAFF. The CDR3 nucleotides are TGTCCCAGCAGCCTGGGACAGACGGGTGAAGCTTTCTTT.

The chain is built from TRBV28 and TRBJ2-7; the D gene is possibly TRBD2 (5 bases). The CDR3 is 15 amino acids. Germline values: CDR1 MDHEN, CDR2 SYDVKM. V was pared by 6 bases and J by 1 base, with 16 bases between. Here the CDR3 DNA reads TGTGCCAGCAGGCCCCCCGGCGGGCTTTCCTACGAGCAGTACTTC. It is translated as CASRPPGGLSYEQYF.

Comments on this clonotype: A much larger clone is a single base away; this may be a read error. The gene calls are TRBV4-3 and TRBJ2-7, with 7 bases aligning to TRBD1. There are 18 residues in the CDR3. Germline loops: CDR1 LGHNA, CDR2 YSLEER. The CDR3 region has the DNA TGCGCCAGCAGCGCAACCGGGACAGTCTCCCCCCGGTTCGACGAGCAGCACTTC. This gives the protein CASSATGTVSPRFDEQHF.

This clonotype has a handful of counts. The chain combines TRBV29-1 with TRBJ2-1; the D is unclear. The germline V and J ends were trimmed by 7 bases and 5 bases, with 15 bases remaining between them. This CDR3 contains 13 residues. Germline lookup yields CDR1 SQVTM and CDR2 ANQGSEA. The CDR3 bases are TGCAGCGCCGAATCCGCCAGAAACAATGAGCAGTTCTTC. Translating gives CSAESARNNEQFF.

In the case of this clonotype: A junction boundary mismatches the germline segment, possibly from a read error. The chain combines TRBV19 with TRBJ2-7; TRBD2 agrees at 7 bases. Germline loops: CDR1 LNHDA, CDR2 SQIVND (reference sequence). The CDR3 has 15 residues. The CDR3 coding sequence is TGTGCCAGTAGTATAGGGACTAGAGGGGCGACGGAGCGGTACTTC. Translating it yields CASSIGTRGATERYF.

The rearrangement uses TRBV11-2 and TRBJ2-1, with D possibly being TRBD1 (5 bases). The V gene lost 1 base and the J gene lost 9 bases, with 10 bases spanning the gap. The CDR3 contains 13 residues. Germline loops: CDR1 SGHAT, CDR2 FQNNGV. The CDR3 sequence: CASSLVTGGEQFF. The CDR3, as DNA: TGTGCCAGCAGCTTAGTAACAGGCGGTGAGCAGTTCTTC.

This clonotype was seen many times. The rearrangement joins TRBV5-1 to TRBJ2-7, with TRBD1 identical over 7 bases. The CDR3 is 13 amino acids. Germline CDR1 SGHRS, CDR2 YFSETQ. With 4 bases clipped from V and 2 bases from J, the junction kept 3 bases outside the gene matches. The CDR3 region is CASSGGQTYEQYF. CDR3 nucleotide sequence: TGCGCCAGCAGCGGGGGACAGACCTACGAGCAGTACTTC. Using reference TRBV5-1 and TRBJ2-7 for the parts outside the CDR3, the full variable domain is KAGVTQTPRYLIKTRGQQVTLSCSPISGHRSVSWYQQTPGQGLQFLFEYFSETQRNKGNFPGRFSGRQFSNSRSEMNVSTLELGDSALYLCASSGGQTYEQYFGPGTRLTVT.

This clonotype came up many times. The rearrangement joins TRBV20-1 to TRBJ2-7; a possible D gene is TRBD2 (5 bases). The germline V gene encodes CDR1 DFQATT and CDR2 SNEGSKA (reference sequence). The CDR3 consists of 15 residues. V was trimmed by 0 bases and J by 4 bases, leaving 16 bases between them. Here the CDR3 DNA reads TGCAGTGCTAGAGAAGAAGGGAGCGGCCCATACGAGCAGTACTTC. This codes for CSAREEGSGPYEQYF.

Points on this clonotype: Since the CDR3 does not end with the conserved phenylalanine or tryptophan, this likely comes from a read error. Here the CDR3 reads CASSSPGTMNTEAFY. The CDR3 DNA reads TGTGCCAGCAGCTCCCCGGGGACCATGAACACTGAAGCTTTCTAT. V and J are TRBV7-2 and TRBJ1-1, with D possibly being TRBD1 (5 bases). The germline CDR1 and CDR2 sequences are SGHTA and FQGNSA. This CDR3 comprises 15 residues. V lost 4 bases to trimming and J lost 0 bases, with 12 bases between them.

This clonotype has just a few counts. This rearrangement joins TRBV6-2 or TRBV6-3 to TRBJ2-7, with D perhaps being TRBD1 or TRBD2 (5 bases each). V was clipped by 0 bases and J by 5 bases, with 8 bases between them. The CDR3 runs 13 residues. Germline-derived CDR1 and CDR2 are MNHEY and SVGEGT. The CDR3 is CASSYSGDHEQYF. In nucleotides, the CDR3 is TGTGCCAGCAGTTACTCGGGGGACCACGAGCAGTACTTC.

This clonotype was picked up many times. This chain connects TRBV5-1 to TRBJ2-3; the D gene is possibly TRBD2 (5 bases). The ends were cut back, 0 bases at V and 2 bases at J, with 7 bases in the middle. Looked up from germline, CDR1 is SGHRS and CDR2 is YFSETQ. The CDR3 runs 14 residues. The CDR3 loop is CASSLAAATDTQYF. The CDR3 DNA follows: TGCGCCAGCAGCTTGGCAGCGGCCACAGATACGCAGTATTTT.

This chain connects TRBV28 to TRBJ2-7, with 10 bases fitting TRBD1. Germline V gene lookup returns CDR1 MDHEN and CDR2 SYDVKM. Unmatched junction bases numbered 7, after V lost 6 bases and J lost 2 bases. The CDR3 runs 15 residues. The DNA for the CDR3 is TGTGCCAGCAGCCTCCGGGACAGGGGCACCTACGAGCAGTACTTC. Protein: CASSLRDRGTYEQYF.

The chain uses TRBV19 and TRBJ2-7; TRBD1 aligns across 7 bases. The germline CDR1 and CDR2 sequences are LNHDA and SQIVND (reference sequence). The CDR3 totals 16 residues. With V trimmed by 5 bases and J by 1 base, 11 bases remained unmatched. The CDR3 coding sequence is TGTGCCAGTAGTCCAGACCGGGGACAGAGATCCTACGAGCAGTACTTC. This encodes CASSPDRGQRSYEQYF. The full variable domain, completed using reference TRBV19 and TRBJ2-7, is DGGITQSPKYLFRKEGQNVTLSCEQNLNHDAMYWYRQDPGQGLRLIYYSQIVNDFQKGDIAEGYSVSREKKESFPLTVTSAQKNPTAFYLCASSPDRGQRSYEQYFGPGTRLTVT.

The chain has TRBV24-1 and TRBJ2-3; D gene ambiguous. The CDR3 covers 14 residues. Trimming stripped 7 bases from V and 4 bases from J, with 14 bases between. CDR1 is KGHDR, CDR2 SFDVKD, per germline. The CDR3 DNA reads TGTGCCACCAGACCAGCCTATGGCCCAGATACGCAGTATTTT. Translated, it gives CATRPAYGPDTQYF.

Comment on this clonotype: An end of the junction differs from the germline gene, which may be a read error. The chain recombines TRBV7-9 with TRBJ2-3; D call uncertain. Germline CDR1 and CDR2: SEHNR and FQNEAQ (reference sequence). This CDR3 is 14 amino acids long. The CDR3 DNA reads TGTGCCAGCGGCTTCCAGTCTGGTCCAGATACGCAGTATTTT. Its protein product is CASGFQSGPDTQYF.

A word on this clonotype: The CDR3 ends on some other residue instead of the conserved phenylalanine or tryptophan, so this is likely a read error. V and J are TRBV6-5 and TRBJ1-4, with a tentative D call TRBD1 (6 bases). This CDR3 region has 16 residues. V lost 8 bases to trimming and J lost 3 bases, with 19 bases between them. Germline V gene sequence: CDR1 MNHEY, CDR2 SVGAGI. CDR3: CASRQEPGRANEKLFL. The CDR3 DNA reads TGTGCCAGCCGACAGGAGCCGGGGAGAGCTAATGAAAAACTGTTTCTT.

This clonotype has a handful of counts. V is TRBV5-8 and J is TRBJ1-4; D call uncertain. The V gene's germline CDR1 is SGHTS and CDR2 YDEGEE. Trimming took off 4 bases at V and 6 bases at J, with 10 bases between the two ends. The CDR3 length is 13 residues. CDR3 DNA sequence: TGTGCCAGCAGCCCCGGCCTTGATGAAAAACTGTTTTTT. This codes for CASSPGLDEKLFF. Variable domain in full (rest from reference TRBV5-8 and TRBJ1-4): EAGVTQSPTHLIKTRGQQATLRCSPISGHTSVYWYQQALGLGLQFLLWYDEGEERNRGNFPPRFSGRQFPNYSSELNVNALELEDSALYLCASSPGLDEKLFFGSGTQLSVL.

This clonotype was seen many times. The chain joins TRBV5-1 to TRBJ2-7, with 8 positions matching TRBD2. V lost 3 bases, J lost 3 bases, and 14 bases stayed unmatched. The germline V gene has CDR1 SGHRS and CDR2 YFSETQ. The CDR3 runs 17 residues. CDR3 sequence reads: CASSSVGGGRSDYEQYF. CDR3 nucleotide sequence: TGCGCCAGCAGCTCGGTTGGGGGCGGGAGGTCGGACTACGAGCAGTACTTC. Variable domain in full (rest from reference TRBV5-1 and TRBJ2-7): KAGVTQTPRYLIKTRGQQVTLSCSPISGHRSVSWYQQTPGQGLQFLFEYFSETQRNKGNFPGRFSGRQFSNSRSEMNVSTLELGDSALYLCASSSVGGGRSDYEQYFGPGTRLTVT.

Points on this clonotype: A much bigger clone sits one base away, suggesting this may be a read error. The chain has TRBV7-9 and TRBJ1-1; TRBD1 might be the D (5 bases). The CDR3 is 16 amino acids. The germline CDR1 and CDR2 sequences are SEHNR and FQNEAQ (reference sequence). The CDR3 DNA sequence: TGTTCCAGCAGCATGAAGGGGAATAGAGCGAGGACTGAAGCTTTCTTT. Protein sequence: CSSSMKGNRARTEAFF.

This clonotype appeared a few times. The chain uses TRBV28 and TRBJ1-1; a possible D gene is TRBD1 (6 bases). The CDR3 has 15 residues. Trimming took off 7 bases at V and 4 bases at J, with 19 bases between the two ends. Germline CDR1 and CDR2: MDHEN and SYDVKM. The CDR3 spells CASTLRGSRGTEAFF. The CDR3, as DNA: TGTGCCAGCACCTTGAGGGGGAGTAGAGGCACTGAAGCTTTCTTT.

This clonotype was counted between two and nine times. The V call is TRBV20-1, the J call TRBJ2-3; 9 bases agree with TRBD1. Germline V gene data show CDR1 as DFQATT and CDR2 as SNEGSKA (reference sequence). This CDR3 region has 14 residues. The trim removed 5 bases at V and 2 bases at J, leaving 5 bases unmatched. CDR3 nucleotides: TGCAGTGCTCCCGGGACAGGGTACACAGATACGCAGTATTTT. The encoded protein is CSAPGTGYTDTQYF.

A few counts support this clonotype. The chain is built from TRBV7-6 and TRBJ1-1; D unresolved. Between the trimmed V and J ends, which lost 2 bases and 3 bases, there was a span of 16 bases. Germline lookup yields CDR1 SGHVS and CDR2 FNYEAQ. The CDR3 is 16 residues long. In DNA form, the CDR3 reads TGTGCCAGCAGCTTATGGATCGAGGGTTCGGACACTGAAGCTTTCTTT. This translates into CASSLWIEGSDTEAFF.

This chain uses TRBV12-3 or TRBV12-4 with TRBJ2-5; 12 bases fit TRBD1. V lost 5 bases, J lost 2 bases, and 6 bases stayed unmatched. This CDR3 comprises 16 residues. The CDR3 reads CASSLGTGGRQETQYF. CDR3 DNA: TGTGCCAGCAGTCTAGGGACAGGGGGCAGACAAGAGACCCAGTACTTC.

As to this clonotype: At one end the junction does not follow the germline gene, possibly because of a read error. J is TRBJ2-1 and V is TRBV7-3, with D possibly being TRBD1 (8 bases). CDR1 SGHTA and CDR2 FQGTGA come from the germline V gene. The CDR3 consists of 19 residues. CDR3 DNA sequence: TGTGCCCGCAGCCCCTGGCCCAGGGGGCAGGGACTAAGATACAATGAGCAGTTCTTC. It encodes CARSPWPRGQGLRYNEQFF.

This clonotype was detected a few times. This chain joins TRBV7-6 and TRBJ2-2; tentatively, D is TRBD2 (5 bases). The CDR3 loop spans 14 amino acids. CDR1 and CDR2 (germline): SGHVS, FNYEAQ. The V end was cut by 1 base, the J end by 7 bases, with 10 bases between. The DNA of the CDR3 is TGTGCCAGCAGCTTAGGAGGGAGTGACGGGGAGCTGTTTTTT. Protein: CASSLGGSDGELFF. Complete variable domain (other parts from reference TRBV7-6 and TRBJ2-2): GAGVSQSPRYKVTKRGQDVALRCDPISGHVSLYWYRQALGQGPEFLTYFNYEAQQDKSGLPNDRFSAERPEGSISTLTIQRTEQRDSAMYRCASSLGGSDGELFFGEGSRLTVL.

Concerning this clonotype: A read error may be the cause here, since a much bigger clone is one base away. This chain links TRBV25-1 with TRBJ2-4, with D uncertain. The germline CDR1 and CDR2 sequences are MGHDK and SYGVNS. Deletions cut 5 bases from V and 5 bases from J, with 10 bases between. This CDR3 has 13 residues. CDR3 loop: CASSTRAENIQYF. CDR3 DNA: TGTGCCAGCAGTACCCGGGCCGAAAACATTCAGTACTTC.

The sample holds a few counts of this clonotype. The rearrangement uses TRBV20-1 and TRBJ2-1, with a possible D match to TRBD2 (7 bases). V was pared by 1 base and J by 6 bases, with 22 bases between. The germline CDR1 and CDR2 sequences are DFQATT and SNEGSKA (reference sequence). The CDR3 totals 17 residues. This CDR3 reads CSARGTEGLRFGNEQFF. The CDR3 DNA follows: TGCAGTGCTAGAGGGACAGAGGGACTACGGTTTGGCAATGAGCAGTTCTTC.

In the case of this clonotype: At one of its ends the junction is not consistent with the germline gene, which may arise from a read error. V and J are TRBV4-1 and TRBJ2-3, with D hard to call. Germline values: CDR1 MGHRA, CDR2 YSYEKL. This CDR3 has 15 amino acids. CDR3: CVSSQGDTDTDTQYF. DNA of the CDR3: TGCGTCAGCAGCCAAGGCGATACGGACACAGATACGCAGTATTTT.

V and J are TRBV6-1 and TRBJ2-1, with TRBD1 matching 8 bases. The germline V gene has CDR1 MNHNS and CDR2 SASEGT. The length of the CDR3 is 15 residues. The J segment lost 2 bases and the V segment lost 3 bases, leaving 3 bases of the junction unmatched. The CDR3 sequence is CASSDRTGPYNEQFF. In DNA, the CDR3 is TGTGCCAGCAGTGATCGGACAGGGCCCTACAATGAGCAGTTCTTC.

This clonotype was seen more than once but under ten times. The J gene is TRBJ1-2, the V gene TRBV20-1, with 10 nucleotides matching TRBD1. This CDR3 is built from 13 residues. Germline V gene lookup returns CDR1 DFQATT and CDR2 SNEGSKA (reference sequence). Unmatched junction bases numbered 1, after V lost 0 bases and J lost 6 bases. The CDR3 bases are TGCAGTGCTAGAGAGACAGGGGGCGATGGCTACACCTTC. Protein: CSARETGGDGYTF.